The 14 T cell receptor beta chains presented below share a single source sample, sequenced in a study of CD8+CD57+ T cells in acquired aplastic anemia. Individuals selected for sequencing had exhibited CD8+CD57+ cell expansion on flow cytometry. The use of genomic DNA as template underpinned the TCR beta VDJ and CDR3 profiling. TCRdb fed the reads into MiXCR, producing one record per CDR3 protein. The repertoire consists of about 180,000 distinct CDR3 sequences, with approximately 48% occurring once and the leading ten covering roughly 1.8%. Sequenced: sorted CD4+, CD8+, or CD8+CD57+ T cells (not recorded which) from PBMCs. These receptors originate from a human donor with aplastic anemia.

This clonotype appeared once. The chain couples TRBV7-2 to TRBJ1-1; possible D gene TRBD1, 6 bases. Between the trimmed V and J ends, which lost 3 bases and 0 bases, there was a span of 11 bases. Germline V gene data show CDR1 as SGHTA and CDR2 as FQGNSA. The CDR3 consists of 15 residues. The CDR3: CASSLMTGMNTEAFF. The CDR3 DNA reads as TGTGCCAGCAGCTTGATGACAGGTATGAACACTGAAGCTTTCTTT.

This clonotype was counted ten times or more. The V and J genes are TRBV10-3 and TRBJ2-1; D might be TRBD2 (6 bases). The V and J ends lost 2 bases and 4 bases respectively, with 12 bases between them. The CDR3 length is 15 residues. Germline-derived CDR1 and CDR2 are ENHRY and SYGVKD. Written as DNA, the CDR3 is TGTGCCATCAGTGAGACTGGCGGGGCTTACAATGAGCAGTTCTTC. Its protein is CAISETGGAYNEQFF.

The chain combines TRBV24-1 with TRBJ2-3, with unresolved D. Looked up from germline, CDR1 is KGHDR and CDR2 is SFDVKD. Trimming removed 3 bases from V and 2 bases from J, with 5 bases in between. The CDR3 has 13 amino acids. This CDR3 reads CATSDPPTDTQYF. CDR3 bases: TGTGCCACCAGTGATCCCCCCACAGATACGCAGTATTTT.

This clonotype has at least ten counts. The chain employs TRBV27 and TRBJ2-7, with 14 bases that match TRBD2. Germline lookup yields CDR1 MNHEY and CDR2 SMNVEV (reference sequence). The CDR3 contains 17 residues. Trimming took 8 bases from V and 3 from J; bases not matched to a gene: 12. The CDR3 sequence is CASAGGLAGGGFYEQYF. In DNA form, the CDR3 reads TGTGCCAGCGCCGGTGGACTAGCGGGAGGAGGGTTCTACGAGCAGTACTTC.

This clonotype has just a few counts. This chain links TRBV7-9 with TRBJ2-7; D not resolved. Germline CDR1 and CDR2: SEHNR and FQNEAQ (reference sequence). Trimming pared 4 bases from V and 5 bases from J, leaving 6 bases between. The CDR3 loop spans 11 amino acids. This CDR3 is CASSWTDEQYF. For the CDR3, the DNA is TGTGCCAGCAGCTGGACCGACGAGCAGTACTTC. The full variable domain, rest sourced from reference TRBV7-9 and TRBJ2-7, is DTGVSQNPRHKITKRGQNVTFRCDPISEHNRLYWYRQTLGQGPEFLTYFQNEAQLEKSRLLSDRFSAERPKGSFSTLEIQRTEQGDSAMYLCASSWTDEQYFGPGTRLTVT.

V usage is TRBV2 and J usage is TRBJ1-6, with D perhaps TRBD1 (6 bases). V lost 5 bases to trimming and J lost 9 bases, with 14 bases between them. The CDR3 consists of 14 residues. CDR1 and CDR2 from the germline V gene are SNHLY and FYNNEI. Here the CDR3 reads CASSPTGLGSPLHF. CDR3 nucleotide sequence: TGTGCCAGCAGTCCAACAGGGTTGGGTTCACCCCTCCACTTT.

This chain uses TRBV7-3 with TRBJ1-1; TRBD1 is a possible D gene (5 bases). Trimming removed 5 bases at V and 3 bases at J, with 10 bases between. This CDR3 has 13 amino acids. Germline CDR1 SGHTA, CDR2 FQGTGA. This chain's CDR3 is CASSPGRDTEAFF. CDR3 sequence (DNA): TGTGCCAGCAGCCCGGGGCGGGACACTGAAGCTTTCTTT.

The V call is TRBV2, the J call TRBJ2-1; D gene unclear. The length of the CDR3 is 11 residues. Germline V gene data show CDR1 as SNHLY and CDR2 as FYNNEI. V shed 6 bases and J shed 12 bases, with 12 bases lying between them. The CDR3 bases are TGTGCCAGCAGCGTCTCAGGCGGGCAGTTCTTC. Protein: CASSVSGGQFF. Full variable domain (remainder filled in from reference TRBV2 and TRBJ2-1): EPEVTQTPSHQVTQMGQEVILRCVPISNHLYFYWYRQILGQKVEFLVSFYNNEISEKSEIFDDQFSVERPDGSNFTLKIRSTKLEDSAMYFCASSVSGGQFFGPGTRLTVL.

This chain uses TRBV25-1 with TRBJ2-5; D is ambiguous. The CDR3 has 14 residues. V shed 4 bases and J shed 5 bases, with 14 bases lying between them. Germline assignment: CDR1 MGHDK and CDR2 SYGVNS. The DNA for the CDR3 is TGTGCCAGCAGTGTAGCAGGACCGTTGGAGACCCAGTACTTC. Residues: CASSVAGPLETQYF.

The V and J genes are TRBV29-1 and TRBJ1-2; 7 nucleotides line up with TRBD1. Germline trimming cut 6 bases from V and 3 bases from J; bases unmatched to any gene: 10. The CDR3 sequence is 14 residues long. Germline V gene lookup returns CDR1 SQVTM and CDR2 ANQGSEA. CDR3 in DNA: TGCAGCGTCCGCCGACAGGGAGGGTACTATGGCTACACCTTC. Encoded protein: CSVRRQGGYYGYTF. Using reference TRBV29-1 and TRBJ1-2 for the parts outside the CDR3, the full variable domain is SAVISQKPSRDICQRGTSLTIQCQVDSQVTMMFWYRQQPGQSLTLIATANQGSEATYESGFVIDKFPISRPNLTFSTLTVSNMSPEDSSIYLCSVRRQGGYYGYTFGSGTRLTVV.

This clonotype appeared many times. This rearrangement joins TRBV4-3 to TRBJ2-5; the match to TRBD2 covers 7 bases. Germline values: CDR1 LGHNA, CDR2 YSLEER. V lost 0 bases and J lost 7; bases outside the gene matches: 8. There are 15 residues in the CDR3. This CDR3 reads CASSQDLERGGTQYF. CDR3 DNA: TGCGCCAGCAGCCAAGATCTCGAGCGGGGAGGGACCCAGTACTTC.

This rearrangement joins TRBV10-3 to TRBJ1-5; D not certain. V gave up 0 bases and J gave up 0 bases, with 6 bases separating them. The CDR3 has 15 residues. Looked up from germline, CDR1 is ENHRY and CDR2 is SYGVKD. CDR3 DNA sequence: TGTGCCATCAGTGAGTCGCGGGATAGCAATCAGCCCCAGCATTTT. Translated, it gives CAISESRDSNQPQHF.

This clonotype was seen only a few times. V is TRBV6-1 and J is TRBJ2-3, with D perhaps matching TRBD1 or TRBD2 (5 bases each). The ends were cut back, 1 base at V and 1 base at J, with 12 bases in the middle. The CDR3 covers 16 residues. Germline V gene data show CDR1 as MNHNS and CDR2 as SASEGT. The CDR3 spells CASSEVWGRGTDTQYF. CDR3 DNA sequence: TGTGCCAGCAGTGAAGTATGGGGGAGAGGCACAGATACGCAGTATTTT.

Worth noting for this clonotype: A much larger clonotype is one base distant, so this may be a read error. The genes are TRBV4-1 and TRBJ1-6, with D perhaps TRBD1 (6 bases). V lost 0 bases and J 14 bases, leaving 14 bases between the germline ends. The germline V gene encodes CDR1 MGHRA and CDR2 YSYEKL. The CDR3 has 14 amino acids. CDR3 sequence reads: CASSQEGRAGALHF. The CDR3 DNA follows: TGCGCCAGCAGCCAAGAGGGCAGGGCAGGGGCCCTCCACTTT.